This TCR beta chain was sequenced in a study of identical twins. TCRdb reprocessed the 5' RACE reads via MiXCR and lists one record per CDR3 protein. The top ten clones hold approximately 0.96% of a sample with 690,000 or so distinct CDR3 sequences, under 9% of them seen once. This clonotype was counted a few times. This CDR3 is 15 amino acids long. Per the germline V gene, CDR1 is SEHNR and CDR2 is FQNEAQ (reference sequence). Losses at the gene ends were 3 bases for V and 2 bases for J; bases not matched to a gene: 4. The data also belong to a second study, concerning yellow fever vaccine responses in identical twins.

This chain links TRBV7-9 with TRBJ2-5, with TRBD1 identical over 9 bases. What was sequenced was PBMCs. The origin of this receptor is a woman aged 18-35 years in good health. CDR3 sequence reads: CASSFGQGLQETQYF. The CDR3 nucleotides are TGTGCCAGCAGCTTCGGACAGGGGTTACAAGAGACCCAGTACTTC. The whole variable domain, filled in from reference TRBV7-9 and TRBJ2-5, reads DTGVSQNPRHKITKRGQNVTFRCDPISEHNRLYWYRQTLGQGPEFLTYFQNEAQLEKSRLLSDRFSAERPKGSFSTLEIQRTEQGDSAMYLCASSFGQGLQETQYFGPGTRLLVL.